The rows below give T cell receptor beta chains drawn from one sample of a study of CD8 T cells in ankylosing spondylitis. TCRdb independently ran MiXCR on the 5' RACE reads; one entry per CDR3 protein. The sample contains under 950,000 distinct CDR3 sequences, about 20% of which appear only once. Sequenced input: blood, either unsorted or a sorted T cell fraction (not recorded which). These TCRs come from a male donor with ankylosing spondylitis. CDR3s leave out the opening cysteine and the closing phenylalanine or tryptophan. Each record gives: V gene, J gene, CDR3 protein.

TRBV4-1	TRBJ2-3	ASSSGAGGWDTQY
TRBV24-1	TRBJ2-1	ATSDSGRKGNNEQF
TRBV10-3	TRBJ1-5	AISEGVNQPQH
TRBV30	TRBJ2-1	AWSVRVRPEQF
TRBV18	TRBJ2-7	ASSPPVGPSAYEQY
TRBV20-1	TRBJ1-1	SARGQANTEAF
TRBV11-2	TRBJ2-7	ARETPRLSYEQY
TRBV4-1	TRBJ2-7	ASSQDGQVLD
TRBV12-3/TRBV12-4	TRBJ1-1	ASSRTPWDRAGDEAF
TRBV20-1	TRBJ1-1	SARDPGQPATGKRDTEAF
TRBV5-1	TRBJ2-1	ASSLGPEPSYNEQF
TRBV2	TRBJ2-3	ASSGTGLTDTQY
TRBV20-1	TRBJ1-5	SAFPPGGKSQPQH
TRBV4-3	TRBJ2-2	ASRGLANPRELF
TRBV5-1	TRBJ2-1	ASSFAGWNEQF
TRBV20-1	TRBJ2-3	SATESPGTQY
TRBV20-1	TRBJ2-7	SALDRSISYEQY
TRBV5-1	TRBJ2-3	ASSFLSGRGADTQY
TRBV6-2/TRBV6-3	TRBJ2-5	ASSRLAGVGETQY
TRBV7-2	TRBJ2-1	ASSPRIAGGINEQF
TRBV3-1	TRBJ2-3	ASSQGPPVASELTDTQY
TRBV12-3/TRBV12-4	TRBJ1-5	ASSFPQFNQPQH
TRBV5-1	TRBJ2-2	ASTYSGQNTGELF
TRBV18	TRBJ2-2	ASSSGTDGELF
TRBV18	TRBJ2-7	ASFDRAYEQY
TRBV20-1	TRBJ1-1	SARPVGRAGTEAF
TRBV20-1	TRBJ2-7	SAEPPGLPAYEQY
TRBV12-3/TRBV12-4	TRBJ2-2	ASSHRERKSTGELF
TRBV5-1	TRBJ2-7	ASSLGTQASQY
TRBV11-2	TRBJ2-6	ASSSSWISGANVLT
TRBV6-1	TRBJ2-1	ASTRAGGFSSYNEQF
TRBV2	TRBJ2-1	ASSADRTSHEQF
TRBV5-5	TRBJ1-6	ASSSGPRNSPLH
TRBV7-9	TRBJ1-6	ASSQTGALASPLH
TRBV29-1	TRBJ2-1	SVGQGSARYNEQF
TRBV5-1	TRBJ1-2	ASSLGDRGENYGYT
TRBV7-3	TRBJ2-5	ASSLRPRETQY
TRBV30	TRBJ2-2	AWGPGAGELF
TRBV10-3	TRBJ1-2	AISESTRGALYGYT
TRBV7-8	TRBJ1-5	ASSVAGGKSNQPQH
TRBV10-2	TRBJ1-5	ASSERGASNQPQH
TRBV27	TRBJ1-1	ASRHRGTEAF
TRBV7-9	TRBJ2-7	ASSLEGIGEQY
TRBV6-2/TRBV6-3	TRBJ2-5	ASSYPLHGTPRSQETQY
TRBV5-1	TRBJ2-7	ASSLLADRTTGTSL
TRBV10-3	TRBJ2-5	AIAAPQETQY
TRBV4-3	TRBJ2-5	ASSPSGASGKVTQY
TRBV25-1	TRBJ2-3	ASSGTSGGEGTQY
TRBV7-9	TRBJ2-3	ASSYRKPGLRTDTQY
TRBV2	TRBJ2-3	ASSGWTGSSTDTQY
TRBV10-3	TRBJ2-7	AISESGAGNY
TRBV4-3	TRBJ2-7	ASSQEGEGSYEQY
TRBV20-1	TRBJ2-7	SARDSGTARYEQY
TRBV11-2	TRBJ2-3	ASSLDQLAGGLDTQY